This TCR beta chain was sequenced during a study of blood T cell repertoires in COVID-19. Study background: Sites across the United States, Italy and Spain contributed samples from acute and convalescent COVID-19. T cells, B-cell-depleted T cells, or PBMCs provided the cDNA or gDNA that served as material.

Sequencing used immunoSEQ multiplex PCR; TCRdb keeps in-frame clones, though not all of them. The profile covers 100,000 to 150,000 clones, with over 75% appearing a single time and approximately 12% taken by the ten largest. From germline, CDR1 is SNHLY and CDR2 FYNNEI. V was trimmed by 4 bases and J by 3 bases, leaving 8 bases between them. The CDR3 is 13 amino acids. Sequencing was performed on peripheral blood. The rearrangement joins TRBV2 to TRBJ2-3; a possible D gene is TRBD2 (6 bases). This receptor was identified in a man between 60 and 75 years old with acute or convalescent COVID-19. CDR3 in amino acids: CASSVEGTDTQYF. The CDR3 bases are TGTGCCAGCAGTGTGGAGGGGACAGATACGCAGTATTTT.